This TCR beta chain came from a study of T cells in tuberculosis. Whole-study context: IGRA-negative adolescents, IGRA-positive adolescents with latent tuberculosis and adults with active tuberculosis formed this South African cohort. PBMC were archived before or within 7 days of starting treatment. Findings and caveats of the study: The TCR-beta difference was not significant; alpha differences partly reflected length.

Stated time point: new active TB diagnosis, blood taken before or within 7 days of starting treatment. Unsorted cryopreserved PBMC were sequenced, averaging roughly 94,000 T cells per clinical donor. Per the germline V gene, CDR1 is SGHNT and CDR2 is YENEEA. This CDR3 spans 16 amino acids. Deletions cut 1 base from V and 0 bases from J, with 10 bases between. Some clones are missing from TCRdb's copy, which holds only in-frame ones; the method was immunoSEQ multiplex PCR. The table includes roughly 31,000 clones, more than 70% detected once. The table lists this clone with a count of one. Its antigen is as yet unknown.

The chain links TRBV11-3 to TRBJ1-3; D unclear. This clonotype was obtained from an adult with tuberculosis. This sample comprised PBMCs, obtained at tuberculosis diagnosis. The DNA for the CDR3 is TGTGCCAGCAGCTTAGTAAGCGGGAGCTCTGGAAACACCATATATTTT. Translated, it gives CASSLVSGSSGNTIYF.